These 15 T cell receptor beta chains were all obtained from the same sample, sequenced in a study of blood T cell repertoires in COVID-19. The table came from immunoSEQ multiplex PCR; TCRdb's copy has only in-frame clones and leaves some out. The data hold 120,000 or so clones, with about three quarters observed a single time. The sample comprised peripheral blood. These receptor sequences come from a woman of 80 years or more with active or convalescent COVID-19.

This rearrangement joins TRBV7-8 to TRBJ2-7, with 14 bases that match TRBD2. The V and J ends lost 4 bases and 4 bases, in that order; junction bases with no gene match: 6. Germline V gene data show CDR1 as SGHVS and CDR2 as FQNEAQ. CDR3 length equals 16 residues. The CDR3: CASSSGLAGVPYEQYF. CDR3 sequence (DNA): TGTGCCAGCAGCTCGGGACTAGCGGGAGTACCTTACGAGCAGTACTTC.

The rearrangement links TRBV7-7 to TRBJ2-7; tentative D call: TRBD2 (6 bases). The germline V gene has CDR1 SSHAT and CDR2 FNYEAQ (reference sequence). V shed 2 bases and J shed 5 bases, with 10 bases lying between them. This CDR3 has 13 residues. The CDR3 DNA follows: TGTGCCAGCAGCTTAACACTAGCACACGAGCAGTACTTC. As protein: CASSLTLAHEQYF.

The chain links TRBV4-1 to TRBJ2-6; D is unclear. This CDR3 has 15 residues. Germline lookup yields CDR1 MGHRA and CDR2 YSYEKL. V was shortened by 1 base and J by 0 bases, with 4 bases between the two germline ends. CDR3 sequence: CASSQVNSGANVLTF. CDR3 DNA sequence: TGCGCCAGCAGCCAAGTAAACTCTGGGGCCAACGTCCTGACTTTC.

V and J are TRBV7-3 and TRBJ2-7; TRBD2 agrees at 9 bases. V trimming: 5 bases; J trimming: 3 bases; junction bases outside the gene matches: 8. Germline CDR1 is SGHTA and CDR2 is FQGTGA. CDR3 length equals 15 residues. CDR3 sequence (DNA): TGTGCCAGCAGCCAGGACAGCGGGGGGCTCTACGAGCAGTACTTC. It encodes CASSQDSGGLYEQYF.

The V and J genes are TRBV5-6 and TRBJ2-3; D possibly corresponds to TRBD2 (7 bases). Germline CDR1 SGHDT, CDR2 YYEEEE. The CDR3 sequence is 14 residues long. Trimming took 4 bases from V and 6 from J, leaving 15 bases between them. The DNA for the CDR3 is TGTGCCAGCAGCGGGGGGGCCGTGAGGGATACGCAGTATTTT. It yields the protein CASSGGAVRDTQYF.

The gene calls are TRBV5-1 and TRBJ2-2; 9 bases are shared with TRBD1. From germline, CDR1 is SGHRS and CDR2 YFSETQ. V dropped 3 bases and J dropped 1; count of bases not matched to a gene: 7. CDR3 length: 17 residues. The CDR3 reads CASSYPRDRVNTGELFF. CDR3 sequence (DNA): TGCGCCAGCAGCTATCCGAGGGACAGGGTGAACACCGGGGAGCTGTTTTTT.

The table lists this clone with a count of one. The chain combines TRBV5-1 with TRBJ2-3; 7 nucleotides align to TRBD2. The CDR3 spans 13 residues. The germline gives CDR1 SGHRS, CDR2 YFSETQ. J gave up 1 base and V 4 bases, and 0 bases lay outside the gene matches. The CDR3 here is CASSSGGTDTQYF. Written as DNA, the CDR3 is TGCGCCAGCAGCAGCGGGGGCACAGATACGCAGTATTTT.

The chain links TRBV12-3 or TRBV12-4 to TRBJ2-4; 8 bases are a match to TRBD2. The CDR3 covers 13 residues. V lost 5 bases and J lost 7; bases outside the gene matches: 4. CDR3 loop: CASSEREWNIQYF. In DNA form, the CDR3 reads TGTGCCAGCAGTGAGCGGGAGTGGAACATTCAGTACTTC.

In this sample, this clone turned up a few times. The chain couples TRBV7-3 to TRBJ2-2, with a tentative D call TRBD1 (6 bases). Germline V gene data show CDR1 as SGHTA and CDR2 as FQGTGA. V was trimmed by 8 bases and J by 0 bases, leaving 7 bases between them. The length of the CDR3 is 13 residues. As DNA, the CDR3 is TGTGCCAGCGGACAGTCGAACACCGGGGAGCTGTTTTTT. Its protein product is CASGQSNTGELFF. Together with reference TRBV7-3 and TRBJ2-2, the CDR3 gives the full variable domain: GAGVSQTPSNKVTEKGKYVELRCDPISGHTALYWYRQSLGQGPEFLIYFQGTGAADDSGLPNDRFFAVRPEGSVSTLKIQRTERGDSAVYLCASGQSNTGELFFGEGSRLTVL.

The gene calls are TRBV6-2 or TRBV6-3 and TRBJ2-5, with a tentative D call TRBD1 (6 bases). The CDR3 spans 13 residues. V was pared by 5 bases and J by 8 bases, with 15 bases between. Germline loops: CDR1 MNHEY, CDR2 SVGEGT. CDR3 in DNA: TGTGCCAGCAGTGACAGGCTCAAGGCTACCCAGTACTTC. Protein sequence: CASSDRLKATQYF.

V usage is TRBV9 and J usage is TRBJ1-6; 7 nucleotides agree with TRBD1. This CDR3 has 15 amino acids. Germline trimming cut 0 bases from V and 6 bases from J; bases unmatched to any gene: 3. In germline, CDR1 is SGDLS, CDR2 YYNGEE. This CDR3 is CASSVGGQPNSPLHF. CDR3 nucleotides: TGTGCCAGCAGCGTAGGGGGACAGCCTAATTCACCCCTCCACTTT.

The chain uses TRBV5-4 and TRBJ2-5, with D possibly being TRBD1 (5 bases). The CDR3 has 14 residues. The V end lost 0 bases, the J end lost 2 bases, and 8 bases lay between the germline ends. CDR1 is SGHNT, CDR2 YYREEE, per germline (reference sequence). For the CDR3, the DNA is TGTGCCAGCAGCTTGGGACAGACACAAGAGACCCAGTACTTC. Translating it yields CASSLGQTQETQYF.

This chain uses TRBV7-9 with TRBJ2-1; 10 bases are shared with TRBD2. The CDR3 is made up of 15 amino acids. V shed 5 bases, J shed 7 bases, and the junction held 8 bases outside the gene matches. Germline assignment: CDR1 SEHNR and CDR2 FQNEAQ (reference sequence). In DNA form, the CDR3 reads TGTGCCAGCAGCCCTAGCGGGAGCGTTATGAATGAGCAGTTCTTC. Amino acid sequence: CASSPSGSVMNEQFF.

This chain connects TRBV10-3 to TRBJ2-1, with 8 bases aligning to TRBD2. J was trimmed by 6 bases and V by 10 bases; bases with no gene match: 8. The CDR3 covers 13 residues. CDR1 ENHRY and CDR2 SYGVKD come from the germline V gene. The CDR3 protein is CATDTGTSNEQFF. The CDR3 region has the DNA TGTGCCACCGACACCGGGACTAGCAATGAGCAGTTCTTC.

V usage is TRBV11-3 and J usage is TRBJ2-1; possible D gene TRBD2, 6 bases. The V end lost 3 bases, the J end lost 0 bases, and 9 bases lay between the germline ends. The CDR3 totals 15 residues. CDR1 SGHNT and CDR2 YENEEA come from the germline V gene. The CDR3 coding sequence is TGTGCCAGCAGCTTCAGCGGGTCCTCCTACAATGAGCAGTTCTTC. Residues: CASSFSGSSYNEQFF. Using reference TRBV11-3 and TRBJ2-1 for the parts outside the CDR3, the full variable domain is EAGVVQSPRYKIIEKKQPVAFWCNPISGHNTLYWYLQNLGQGPELLIRYENEEAVDDSQLPKDRFSAERLKGVDSTLKIQPAELGDSAVYLCASSFSGSSYNEQFFGPGTRLTVL.